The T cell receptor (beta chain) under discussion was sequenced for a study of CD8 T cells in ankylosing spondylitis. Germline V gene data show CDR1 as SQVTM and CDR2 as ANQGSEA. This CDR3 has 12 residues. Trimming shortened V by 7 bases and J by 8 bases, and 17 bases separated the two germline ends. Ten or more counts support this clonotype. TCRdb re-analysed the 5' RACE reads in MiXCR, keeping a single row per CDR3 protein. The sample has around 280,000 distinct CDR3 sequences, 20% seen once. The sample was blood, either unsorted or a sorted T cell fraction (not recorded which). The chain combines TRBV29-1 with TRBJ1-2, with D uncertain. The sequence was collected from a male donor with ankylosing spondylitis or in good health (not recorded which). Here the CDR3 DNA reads TGCAGCGCAAGAGTCGTCGGAGGGGGCTACACCTTC. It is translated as CSARVVGGGYTF. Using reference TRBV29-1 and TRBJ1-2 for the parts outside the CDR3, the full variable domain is SAVISQKPSRDICQRGTSLTIQCQVDSQVTMMFWYRQQPGQSLTLIATANQGSEATYESGFVIDKFPISRPNLTFSTLTVSNMSPEDSSIYLCSARVVGGGYTFGSGTRLTVV.